This entry features one T cell receptor beta chain sequence. The CDR3 covers 13 residues. Looked up from germline, CDR1 is SGHNT and CDR2 is YENEEA. V lost 5 bases to trimming and J lost 5 bases, with 13 bases between them. This specimen comes from a study of T cell changes during pregnancy in multiple sclerosis. Sequencing was performed with immunoSEQ multiplex PCR; in TCRdb, only in-frame clones are kept and a portion is missing. Altogether around 58,000 clones are present, 90% to 95% being singletons, with the ten largest covering roughly 0.85%. The source of this sequence is a female donor with multiple sclerosis, enrolled in a pregnancy study. The chain carries TRBV11-3 and TRBJ2-7; possibly TRBD1 for D (6 bases). Sequenced material: peripheral blood, taken before pregnancy. The CDR3 region has the DNA TGTGCCAGCAGCGGACAGTATTCCAACGAGCAGTACTTC. It is translated as CASSGQYSNEQYF.